A single sample gave rise to the 12 T cell receptor beta chains below, sequenced in a study of technical replicates of blood from a handful of donors. Generated by immunoSEQ multiplex PCR, the TCRdb table keeps only in-frame clones and is missing some. The table shows about 68,000 clones, with about 97% occurring only once. Sample: T cells isolated from PBMCs. The source is a human donor in good health.

V is TRBV7-2 and J is TRBJ2-3, with D perhaps matching TRBD2 (5 bases). The CDR3 spans 15 residues. Germline V CDR1 and CDR2: SGHTA, FQGNSA. The V end was cut by 1 base, the J end by 2 bases, with 10 bases between. The CDR3 loop is CASSLDGINTDTQYF. The CDR3 bases are TGTGCCAGCAGCTTAGACGGGATAAACACAGATACGCAGTATTTT.

This chain joins TRBV28 and TRBJ2-2; possibly TRBD1 for D (6 bases). With 6 bases removed from V and 4 bases from J, the gap between germline ends came to 12 bases. Germline assignment: CDR1 MDHEN and CDR2 SYDVKM. CDR3 length: 14 amino acids. As DNA, the CDR3 is TGTGCCAGCAGCCCCACAGGGTTCACCGGGGAGCTGTTTTTT. Translated, it gives CASSPTGFTGELFF. The full variable domain, rest sourced from reference TRBV28 and TRBJ2-2, is DVKVTQSSRYLVKRTGEKVFLECVQDMDHENMFWYRQDPGLGLRLIYFSYDVKMKEKGDIPEGYSVSREKKERFSLILESASTNQTSMYLCASSPTGFTGELFFGEGSRLTVL.

The chain has TRBV10-3 and TRBJ2-7; D perhaps matches TRBD1 (6 bases). The V gene lost 2 bases and the J gene lost 5 bases, with 16 bases spanning the gap. CDR3 length equals 15 residues. Germline CDR1 ENHRY, CDR2 SYGVKD. The CDR3 DNA reads as TGTGCCATCAGTGAGCCGTCCACAGGGTTCCACGAGCAGTACTTC. It is translated as CAISEPSTGFHEQYF.

The CDR3 reads CASSYLIEDEKLFF. In DNA, the CDR3 is TGTGCCAGCAGTTACTTAATCGAGGATGAAAAACTGTTTTTT. The V and J genes are TRBV6-5 and TRBJ1-4; the D is unclear. CDR1 and CDR2 from the germline V gene are MNHEY and SVGAGI. The CDR3 has 14 amino acids. Trimming cost V 1 base and J 6 bases, with 9 bases left between them.

The CDR3 loop is CASSLGTSGTNEQFF. As DNA, the CDR3 is TGTGCCAGCAGCTTAGGGACTAGCGGGACGAATGAGCAGTTCTTC. The genes are TRBV11-1 and TRBJ2-1; 12 bases line up with TRBD2. The germline V gene has CDR1 SGHAT and CDR2 FQDESV (reference sequence). The V gene end was trimmed by 1 base and the J gene end by 7 bases; junction bases not matched to a gene: 2. This CDR3 spans 15 amino acids.

The J gene is TRBJ1-4, the V gene TRBV5-1; 7 bases match TRBD1. The CDR3 is made up of 14 amino acids. The V gene end was trimmed by 1 base and the J gene end by 8 bases; junction bases not matched to a gene: 5. Germline V gene lookup returns CDR1 SGHRS and CDR2 YFSETQ. The CDR3, as DNA: TGCGCCAGCAGCTTGACAGGGGTGGGAGAAAAACTGTTTTTT. It translates to CASSLTGVGEKLFF.

This clone appeared a single time. V usage is TRBV4-3 and J usage is TRBJ1-3; 7 positions match TRBD1. Trimming at V came to 2 bases and at J to 4 bases, leaving 8 bases not matched to a gene. Germline values: CDR1 LGHNA, CDR2 YSLEER. The CDR3 has 16 residues. The CDR3 sequence: CASSQPIQGTGNTIYF. The CDR3 DNA sequence: TGCGCCAGCAGCCAACCTATACAGGGGACAGGAAACACCATATATTTT.

The CDR3 bases are TGTGCCAGCAGCGTAGGACTAGCGGACAATGAGCAGTTCTTC. It translates to CASSVGLADNEQFF. The chain uses TRBV9 and TRBJ2-1, with 9 bases matching TRBD2. V dropped 0 bases and J dropped 5; count of bases not matched to a gene: 0. The CDR3 length is 14 residues. Germline CDR1 SGDLS, CDR2 YYNGEE.

This clone was picked up one time. V usage is TRBV7-8 and J usage is TRBJ1-1; 7 nucleotides line up with TRBD1. The CDR3 is 14 residues long. Germline assignment: CDR1 SGHVS and CDR2 FQNEAQ. V trimming: 0 bases; J trimming: 3 bases; junction bases outside the gene matches: 1. CDR3 sequence reads: CASSLAGQYTEAFF. In nucleotides, the CDR3 is TGTGCCAGCAGCTTAGCGGGACAGTACACTGAAGCTTTCTTT.

The chain recombines TRBV6-1 with TRBJ2-6; D gene ambiguous. V lost 1 base and J lost 4, with 8 bases in between. This CDR3 region has 15 residues. Germline V gene lookup returns CDR1 MNHNS and CDR2 SASEGT. The CDR3 bases are TGTGCCAGCAGTGAAGGGCCATCAGGGGCCAACGTCCTGACTTTC. Amino acids: CASSEGPSGANVLTF.

The genes are TRBV9 and TRBJ1-2; D gene ambiguous. CDR3 length: 11 amino acids. V was pared by 2 bases and J by 10 bases, with 9 bases between. Germline V lookup: CDR1 SGDLS, CDR2 YYNGEE. CDR3 in DNA: TGTGCCAGCAGCGTCAGGTCAGACTACACCTTC. This translates into CASSVRSDYTF. The entire variable domain, with the rest obtained from reference TRBV9 and TRBJ1-2, is as follows: DSGVTQTPKHLITATGQRVTLRCSPRSGDLSVYWYQQSLDQGLQFLIQYYNGEERAKGNILERFSAQQFPDLHSELNLSSLELGDSALYFCASSVRSDYTFGSGTRLTVV.

The chain uses TRBV30 and TRBJ1-4; TRBD1 matches 7 bases. Germline V lookup: CDR1 GTSNPN, CDR2 SVGIG (reference sequence). The length of the CDR3 is 13 residues. V shed 5 bases and J 8 bases; nucleotides not matched to a gene: 8. CDR3 nucleotides: TGTGCCTGGGAGTTATTAGGGGGCGAAAAACTGTTTTTT. It encodes CAWELLGGEKLFF.